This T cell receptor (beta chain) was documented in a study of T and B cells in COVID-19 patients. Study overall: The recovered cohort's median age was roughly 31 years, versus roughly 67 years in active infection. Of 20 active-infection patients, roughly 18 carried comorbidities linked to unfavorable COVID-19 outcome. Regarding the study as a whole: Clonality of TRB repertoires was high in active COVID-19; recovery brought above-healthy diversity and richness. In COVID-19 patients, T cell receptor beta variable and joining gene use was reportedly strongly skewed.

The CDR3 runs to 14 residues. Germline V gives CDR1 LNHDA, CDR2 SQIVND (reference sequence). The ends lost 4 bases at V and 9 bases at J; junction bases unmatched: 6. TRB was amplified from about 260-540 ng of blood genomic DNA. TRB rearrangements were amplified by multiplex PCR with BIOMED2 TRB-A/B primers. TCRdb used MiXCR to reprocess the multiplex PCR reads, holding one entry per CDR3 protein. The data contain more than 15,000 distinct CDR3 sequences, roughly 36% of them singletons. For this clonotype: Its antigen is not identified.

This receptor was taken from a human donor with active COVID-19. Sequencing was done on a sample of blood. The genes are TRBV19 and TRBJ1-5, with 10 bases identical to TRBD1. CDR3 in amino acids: CASSTDRGRRPQHF. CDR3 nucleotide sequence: TGTGCCAGTAGTACCGACAGGGGGCGTCGGCCCCAGCATTTT.